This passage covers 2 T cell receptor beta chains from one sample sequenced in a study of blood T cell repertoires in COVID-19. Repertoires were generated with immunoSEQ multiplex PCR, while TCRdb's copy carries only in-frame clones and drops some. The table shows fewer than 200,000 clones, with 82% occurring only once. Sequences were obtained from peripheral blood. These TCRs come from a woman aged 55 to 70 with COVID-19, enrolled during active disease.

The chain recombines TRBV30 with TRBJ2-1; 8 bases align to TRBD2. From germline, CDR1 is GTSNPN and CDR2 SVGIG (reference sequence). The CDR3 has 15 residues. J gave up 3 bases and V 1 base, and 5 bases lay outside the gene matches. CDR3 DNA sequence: TGTGCCTGGAGTGGAGCAGCGGGAGTCTACAATGAGCAGTTCTTC. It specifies CAWSGAAGVYNEQFF. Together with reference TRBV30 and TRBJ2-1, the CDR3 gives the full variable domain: SQTIHQWPATLVQPVGSPLSLECTVEGTSNPNLYWYRQAAGRGLQLLFYSVGIGQISSEVPQNLSASRPQDRQFILSSKKLLLSDSGFYLCAWSGAAGVYNEQFFGPGTRLTVL.

CDR3: CASTPAGATNEKLFF. CDR3 bases: TGTGCCAGCACTCCCGCCGGGGCAACTAATGAAAAACTGTTTTTT. The chain employs TRBV28 and TRBJ1-4, with D uncertain. Germline CDR1 is MDHEN and CDR2 is SYDVKM. V was trimmed by 7 bases and J by 0 bases, leaving 12 bases between them. This CDR3 region has 15 residues. Using reference TRBV28 and TRBJ1-4 for the parts outside the CDR3, the full variable domain is DVKVTQSSRYLVKRTGEKVFLECVQDMDHENMFWYRQDPGLGLRLIYFSYDVKMKEKGDIPEGYSVSREKKERFSLILESASTNQTSMYLCASTPAGATNEKLFFGSGTQLSVL.